These 13 T cell receptor beta chains came from one sample sequenced in a study of CD8+CD57+ T cells in acquired aplastic anemia. CDR3 and TCR beta VDJ profiling relied on genomic DNA as the template. From the reads, TCRdb called clonotypes with MiXCR, one entry per CDR3 protein. The sample lists 150,000 to 200,000 distinct CDR3 sequences, about 64% occurring once. Material for sequencing was sorted CD4+, CD8+, or CD8+CD57+ T cells (not recorded which) from PBMCs. The source is a human donor with severe aplastic anemia or a healthy control (not recorded which).

This sequence joins TRBV7-8 and TRBJ2-1; 7 bases are shared with TRBD2. The CDR3 has 13 amino acids. Unmatched junction bases numbered 7, after V lost 5 bases and J lost 9 bases. Germline values: CDR1 SGHVS, CDR2 FQNEAQ. CDR3 bases: TGTGCCAGCAGCACTACTAGCGTCGGTGAGCAGTTCTTC. Its protein is CASSTTSVGEQFF.

The table lists this clonotype with many counts. The V call is TRBV12-3 or TRBV12-4, the J call TRBJ2-5, with TRBD2 as a possible D gene (6 bases). V was pared by 3 bases and J by 5 bases, with 13 bases between. This CDR3 region has 14 residues. CDR3 loop: CASSLKLADETQYF. CDR3 bases: TGTGCCAGCAGTTTGAAACTAGCCGACGAGACCCAGTACTTC.

V is TRBV2 and J is TRBJ1-4; no firm D call. The CDR3 runs to 12 residues. Germline CDR1 SNHLY, CDR2 FYNNEI. The V and J ends lost 4 bases and 7 bases respectively, with 7 bases between them. The CDR3 bases are TGTGCCAGCAGTGCAAGGATTGAAAAACTGTTTTTT. Protein sequence: CASSARIEKLFF.

This chain connects TRBV9 to TRBJ2-7; D could derive from TRBD1 or TRBD2 (5 bases each). V lost 0 bases and J lost 6, with 16 bases in between. CDR1 SGDLS and CDR2 YYNGEE come from the germline V gene. The CDR3 consists of 15 residues. CDR3 nucleotide sequence: TGTGCCAGCAGCGTAGCTGCCAGTGGGGGATTCGAGCAGTACTTC. This sequence encodes CASSVAASGGFEQYF.

The chain uses TRBV5-1 and TRBJ2-7; TRBD2 is a possible D gene (5 bases). CDR3 length equals 11 residues. Trimming took off 7 bases at V and 4 bases at J, with 9 bases between the two ends. Germline V gene data show CDR1 as SGHRS and CDR2 as YFSETQ. CDR3 loop: CASASGYEQYF. Written as DNA, the CDR3 is TGCGCCAGCGCCTCGGGGTACGAGCAGTACTTC.

As concerns this clonotype: At one end, the junction sequence differs from germline, possibly due to a read error. The chain employs TRBV2 and TRBJ1-2; D ambiguous. Germline CDR1 is SNHLY and CDR2 is FYNNEI. The CDR3 has 12 residues. CDR3 DNA: TGTGCCAGCAGTGTCGGGAACTATGACTACACCTTC. It encodes CASSVGNYDYTF.

The J gene is TRBJ1-6, the V gene TRBV20-1; weak D call: TRBD1 (6 bases). V was shortened by 6 bases and J by 7 bases, with 16 bases between the two germline ends. Germline CDR1 DFQATT, CDR2 SNEGSKA (reference sequence). CDR3 length: 14 residues. CDR3 DNA sequence: TGCAGTGCCGCATTCGGGCAGGGGAATTCACCCCTCCACTTT. It is translated as CSAAFGQGNSPLHF.

The sample holds many counts of this clonotype. The chain is built from TRBV9 and TRBJ1-2; 10 nucleotides agree with TRBD1. CDR3 size: 18 residues. Germline CDR1 is SGDLS and CDR2 is YYNGEE. V lost 4 bases, J lost 2 bases, and 14 bases stayed unmatched. The CDR3 DNA is TGTGCCAGCAGCACTGTCCCGGGACAGGGGAACGACAACTATGGCTACACCTTC. Its protein product is CASSTVPGQGNDNYGYTF.

Concerning this clonotype: One end of the junction does not line up with germline, which may come from a read error. V gene TRBV12-3 or TRBV12-4 combines with J gene TRBJ1-2; D unresolved. This CDR3 region has 15 residues. CDR3 amino acids: CASSRRVGRIYGYAF. DNA of the CDR3: TGTGCCAGCAGTCGTCGAGTGGGGAGGATCTATGGCTACGCCTTC.

CDR3 in DNA: TGTGCCAGTAGTCGACAGGGGAACACCGGGGAGCTGTTTTTT. Its translation: CASSRQGNTGELFF. The gene calls are TRBV19 and TRBJ2-2, with 7 bases identical to TRBD1. The CDR3 spans 14 residues. Germline V gives CDR1 LNHDA, CDR2 SQIVND (reference sequence). V lost 5 bases to trimming and J lost 1 base; unmatched junction nucleotides: 1.

This clonotype was counted only a few times. J is TRBJ2-3 and V is TRBV15; D may match TRBD1 or TRBD2 (5 bases each). The CDR3 runs 15 residues. The V gene lost 1 base and the J gene lost 3 bases, with 11 bases spanning the gap. CDR1 and CDR2 from the germline V gene are LNHNV and YYDKDF (reference sequence). The CDR3 region has the DNA TGTGCCACCAGCAGAGTCAGGGACGGAACAGATACGCAGTATTTT. This gives the protein CATSRVRDGTDTQYF.

This clonotype was detected only a few times. The genes are TRBV10-3 and TRBJ1-1, with D unclear. V shed 3 bases and J shed 0 bases, with 17 bases lying between them. This CDR3 is 17 amino acids long. Germline CDR1 and CDR2: ENHRY and SYGVKD. CDR3 DNA: TGTGCCATCAGTGAAATGTCGACTTTAAGCATGAACACTGAAGCTTTCTTT. Amino acids: CAISEMSTLSMNTEAFF.

This clonotype was detected many times. V usage is TRBV24-1 and J usage is TRBJ2-3; weak D call: TRBD1 (5 bases). Germline lookup yields CDR1 KGHDR and CDR2 SFDVKD. V shed 7 bases and J shed 7 bases, with 11 bases lying between them. This CDR3 is 12 amino acids long. DNA for the CDR3: TGTGCCACCAGCCAGGGAAGGAATACGCAGTATTTT. Protein sequence: CATSQGRNTQYF.